This passage covers 22 T cell receptor beta chains from one sample sequenced in a study of T cell changes during pregnancy in multiple sclerosis. TCRdb's table, derived via immunoSEQ multiplex PCR, lists solely in-frame clones and lacks some. The sample has around 56,000 clones, approximately 90% seen once. Sequenced here: CD4+ T cells from peripheral blood mononuclear cells, sampled in the third trimester of pregnancy. The origin of the receptors is a female donor with multiple sclerosis, enrolled in a pregnancy study.

The genes are TRBV30 and TRBJ1-1, with no clear D. V gave up 4 bases and J gave up 1 base, with 10 bases separating them. The CDR3 extends over 13 amino acids. The germline V gene encodes CDR1 GTSNPN and CDR2 SVGIG (reference sequence). The CDR3, as DNA: TGTGCCTGGAACGCGGACTCGAACACTGAAGCTTTCTTT. Translation: CAWNADSNTEAFF.

This chain links TRBV5-1 with TRBJ2-4; 9 bases map to TRBD1. After removal of 2 bases from V and 6 bases from J, the junction contained 18 bases not matched to a gene. The CDR3 runs 19 residues. Germline V gene sequence: CDR1 SGHRS, CDR2 YFSETQ. CDR3 amino acids: CASSFKQLQTGGHGNIQYF. The DNA of the CDR3 is TGCGCCAGCAGCTTCAAACAACTCCAGACAGGGGGGCATGGAAACATTCAGTACTTC.

V is TRBV28 and J is TRBJ2-7; 8 bases are shared with TRBD1. V gave up 1 base and J gave up 3 bases; unmatched junction bases: 2. The CDR3 spans 14 residues. Germline V lookup: CDR1 MDHEN, CDR2 SYDVKM. CDR3 in amino acids: CASSLSGGGYEQYF. The CDR3, as DNA: TGTGCCAGCAGTTTATCAGGGGGCGGCTACGAGCAGTACTTC.

This clone appeared a single time. CDR3 coding DNA: TGTGCCAGCAGCTTAGGGTATAGAAGCAACGAGCAGTACTTC. The encoded protein is CASSLGYRSNEQYF. The genes are TRBV11-2 and TRBJ2-7; D uncertain. CDR1 and CDR2 from the germline V gene are SGHAT and FQNNGV. CDR3 length: 14 amino acids. V lost 1 base and J 5 bases, leaving 12 bases between the germline ends.

This sequence joins TRBV18 and TRBJ2-1, with a tentative D call TRBD2 (6 bases). The CDR3 loop spans 15 amino acids. Deletions cut 3 bases from V and 2 bases from J, with 11 bases between. The germline gives CDR1 KGHSH, CDR2 LQKENI. This chain's CDR3 is CASSPGGEPYNEQFF. The CDR3 coding sequence is TGTGCCAGCTCACCCGGCGGGGAACCCTACAATGAGCAGTTCTTC.

The V gene is TRBV30, the J gene TRBJ2-7, with TRBD1 identical over 8 bases. CDR3 length: 14 amino acids. V dropped 6 bases and J dropped 6; count of bases not matched to a gene: 13. CDR1 is GTSNPN and CDR2 is SVGIG in the germline V gene (reference sequence). The CDR3 coding sequence is TGTGCCTGTCCCCCGGCTCAGGGGGCGCCCGAGCAGTACTTC. As protein: CACPPAQGAPEQYF.

This rearrangement joins TRBV7-8 to TRBJ2-7; 7 bases agree with TRBD1. The V and J ends lost 4 bases and 1 base, in that order; junction bases with no gene match: 7. Looked up from germline, CDR1 is SGHVS and CDR2 is FQNEAQ. The CDR3 totals 15 residues. The CDR3 sequence is CASSSTGTVSYEQYF. Here the CDR3 DNA reads TGTGCCAGCAGCTCGACCGGGACAGTTTCCTACGAGCAGTACTTC.

V usage is TRBV5-1 and J usage is TRBJ2-7; tentatively, D is TRBD1 (6 bases). V lost 3 bases and J 4 bases, leaving 11 bases between the germline ends. The V gene's germline CDR1 is SGHRS and CDR2 YFSETQ. The CDR3 runs to 13 residues. The CDR3 DNA reads TGCGCCAGCAGCTGGGACACCGAATACGAGCAGTACTTC. Translating it yields CASSWDTEYEQYF. Supplemented by reference TRBV5-1 and TRBJ2-7, the full variable domain reads KAGVTQTPRYLIKTRGQQVTLSCSPISGHRSVSWYQQTPGQGLQFLFEYFSETQRNKGNFPGRFSGRQFSNSRSEMNVSTLELGDSALYLCASSWDTEYEQYFGPGTRLTVT.

The rearrangement links TRBV27 to TRBJ1-2; TRBD1 is a possible D gene (5 bases). Trimming cost V 2 bases and J 3 bases, with 13 bases left between them. The CDR3 has 15 residues. The germline V gene has CDR1 MNHEY and CDR2 SMNVEV (reference sequence). This CDR3 reads CASSLQSGRDYGYTF. Here the CDR3 DNA reads TGTGCCAGCAGTTTACAGTCAGGGAGGGACTATGGCTACACCTTC.

The chain carries TRBV30 and TRBJ1-1; perhaps TRBD1 as D (6 bases). V dropped 3 bases and J dropped 11 bases, with 16 bases sitting between them. This CDR3 contains 12 residues. Germline values: CDR1 GTSNPN, CDR2 SVGIG (reference sequence). Here the CDR3 reads CAWSGAGVVAFF. The CDR3 nucleotides read TGTGCCTGGAGCGGGGCAGGGGTCGTGGCTTTCTTT.

The chain recombines TRBV11-2 with TRBJ1-1; 12 nucleotides line up with TRBD1. Losses at the gene ends were 6 bases for V and 6 bases for J; bases not matched to a gene: 5. CDR1 and CDR2 (germline): SGHAT, FQNNGV. CDR3 length equals 14 residues. CDR3: CASRGQGAGAEAFF. DNA of the CDR3: TGTGCCAGCAGGGGACAGGGGGCGGGAGCTGAAGCTTTCTTT.

The rearrangement joins TRBV7-2 to TRBJ1-1, with TRBD1 matching 7 bases. V shed 4 bases, J shed 6 bases, and the junction held 5 bases outside the gene matches. The CDR3 consists of 13 residues. In germline, CDR1 is SGHTA, CDR2 FQGNSA. CDR3 protein: CASSSRQGAEAFF. The DNA for the CDR3 is TGTGCCAGCAGCTCCCGTCAGGGGGCTGAAGCTTTCTTT.

The chain joins TRBV6-1 to TRBJ2-1, with 10 bases lining up with TRBD2. After removal of 6 bases from V and 8 bases from J, the junction contained 10 bases not matched to a gene. The CDR3 runs 15 residues. Germline CDR1 reads MNHNS; CDR2 reads SASEGT. This CDR3 reads CASRRDSGRRDEQFF. CDR3 in DNA: TGTGCCAGCAGGAGGGATAGCGGGAGGCGGGATGAGCAGTTCTTC.

The gene calls are TRBV5-6 and TRBJ1-2; 7 bases are a match to TRBD1. Germline V lookup: CDR1 SGHDT, CDR2 YYEEEE. This CDR3 spans 15 amino acids. V shed 3 bases and J 0 bases; nucleotides not matched to a gene: 5. The CDR3: CASSWGTAANYGYTF. The CDR3, as DNA: TGTGCCAGCAGCTGGGGGACAGCGGCTAACTATGGCTACACCTTC.

The chain couples TRBV6-5 to TRBJ1-2; 11 positions match TRBD1. V trimming: 0 bases; J trimming: 4 bases; junction bases outside the gene matches: 4. The CDR3 length is 16 residues. CDR1 and CDR2 from the germline V gene are MNHEY and SVGAGI. The CDR3 region is CASSYSGTGGLYGYTF. DNA for the CDR3: TGTGCCAGCAGTTACTCAGGGACAGGGGGGCTCTATGGCTACACCTTC.

V gene TRBV19 combines with J gene TRBJ2-7; no clear D. From germline, CDR1 is LNHDA and CDR2 SQIVND (reference sequence). V shed 7 bases and J shed 2 bases, with 12 bases lying between them. This CDR3 has 13 amino acids. This CDR3 reads CASNRGDTYEQYF. The CDR3 DNA follows: TGTGCCAGTAACCGCGGTGATACCTACGAGCAGTACTTC.

The chain carries TRBV13 and TRBJ2-1; perhaps TRBD1 as D (6 bases). Trimming shortened V by 6 bases and J by 6 bases, and 15 bases separated the two germline ends. Germline CDR1 reads PRHDT; CDR2 reads FYEKMQ (reference sequence). The CDR3 contains 14 residues. The CDR3 DNA sequence: TGTGCCAGCAGACTCCAGGGGACCCGCAATGAGCAGTTCTTC. As protein: CASRLQGTRNEQFF. Combining the CDR3 with reference TRBV13 and TRBJ2-1 gives the whole variable domain AAGVIQSPRHLIKEKRETATLKCYPIPRHDTVYWYQQGPGQDPQFLISFYEKMQSDKGSIPDRFSAQQFSDYHSELNMSSLELGDSALYFCASRLQGTRNEQFFGPGTRLTVL.

The CDR3 nucleotides are TGTGCCAGCTCCAACCAGGGTTCCCAGCCCCAGCATTTT. This translates into CASSNQGSQPQHF. The chain is built from TRBV18 and TRBJ1-5; a weak D match, TRBD1 (5 bases). Trimming removed 6 bases at V and 7 bases at J, with 13 bases between. The V gene's germline CDR1 is KGHSH and CDR2 LQKENI. The CDR3 loop spans 13 amino acids.

The chain uses TRBV7-2 and TRBJ1-5; 10 nucleotides agree with TRBD1. CDR1 SGHTA and CDR2 FQGNSA come from the germline V gene. The CDR3 is 16 amino acids. With V trimmed by 4 bases and J by 7 bases, 10 bases remained unmatched. The CDR3 loop reads CASSSTGTGAYQPQHF. CDR3 nucleotides: TGTGCCAGCAGCTCCACCGGGACAGGGGCGTACCAGCCCCAGCATTTT.

The chain joins TRBV7-7 to TRBJ2-1; 11 nucleotides line up with TRBD1. J lost 6 bases, V lost 5 bases, and 6 bases had no gene match. Germline V gene data show CDR1 as SSHAT and CDR2 as FNYEAQ (reference sequence). This CDR3 has 15 residues. CDR3 region: CASSRGTGGVNEQFF. CDR3 nucleotide sequence: TGTGCCAGCAGCAGGGGGACAGGGGGAGTCAATGAGCAGTTCTTC. The complete variable domain, with remaining parts taken from reference TRBV7-7 and TRBJ2-1, reads GAGVSQSPRYKVTKRGQDVTLRCDPISSHATLYWYQQALGQGPEFLTYFNYEAQPDKSGLPSDRFSAERPEGSISTLTIQRTEQRDSAMYRCASSRGTGGVNEQFFGPGTRLTVL.

The rearrangement uses TRBV7-2 and TRBJ1-5; tentative D call: TRBD1 (6 bases). The CDR3 spans 14 residues. V was pared by 4 bases and J by 7 bases, with 14 bases between. Germline-derived CDR1 and CDR2 are SGHTA and FQGNSA. The CDR3, as DNA: TGTGCCAGCAGCTCAGACCTAGGGGGACAGCCCCAGCATTTT. It is translated as CASSSDLGGQPQHF.

The chain employs TRBV6-5 and TRBJ1-2, with TRBD1 as a possible D gene (6 bases). Trimming left V 0 bases short and J 3 bases short, with 8 bases between. The CDR3 contains 14 residues. CDR1 MNHEY and CDR2 SVGAGI come from the germline V gene. Written as DNA, the CDR3 is TGTGCCAGCAGTTACTCGTACAGGGACTATGGCTACACCTTC. Translating it yields CASSYSYRDYGYTF.